This record looks at one TCR beta chain sequence and its context. The antigen is undetermined. These data originate in a study of cytomegalovirus exposure and HLA in healthy donors. Primers: 60 Vbeta forward and 13 Jbeta reverse. The protocol was immunoSEQ multiplex PCR, while the TCRdb copy is restricted to in-frame clones and leaves out a portion. Of roughly 170,000 clones detected, around 74% appear once; the ten largest clones hold more than 2.5%. Whole-study findings and limits: Researchers reported that a few CMV-associated chains were confirmed in vitro as CMV antigen-specific. TCR beta V- and J-gene trimming, according to a later analysis, was linked to a missense DCLRE1C variant. Cytomegalovirus status, reportedly, was diagnosed with high specificity and sensitivity by the classifier.

Trimming took 1 base from V and 6 from J, leaving 21 bases between them. The CDR3 has 17 amino acids. Looked up from germline, CDR1 is SGHTA and CDR2 is FQGNSA. This clonotype originated in a female donor in good health and CMV-seronegative. The chain links TRBV7-2 to TRBJ1-1; no firm D call. The sample taken for sequencing was PBMCs. The CDR3 sequence is CASSLGVRREGNPEAFF. In DNA, the CDR3 is TGTGCCAGCAGCTTAGGTGTACGGAGGGAGGGCAACCCTGAAGCTTTCTTT.